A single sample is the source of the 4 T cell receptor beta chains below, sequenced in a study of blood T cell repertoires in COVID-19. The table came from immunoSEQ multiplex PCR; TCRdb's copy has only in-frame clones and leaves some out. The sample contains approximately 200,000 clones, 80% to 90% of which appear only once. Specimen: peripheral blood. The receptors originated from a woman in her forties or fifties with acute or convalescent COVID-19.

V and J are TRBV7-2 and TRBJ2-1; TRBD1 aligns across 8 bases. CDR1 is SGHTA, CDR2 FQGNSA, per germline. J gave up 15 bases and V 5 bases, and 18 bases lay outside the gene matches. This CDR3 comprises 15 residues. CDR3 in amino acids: CASSPRGQGAPRPFF. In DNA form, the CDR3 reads TGTGCCAGCAGCCCGCGCGGACAGGGAGCCCCGCGGCCGTTCTTC.

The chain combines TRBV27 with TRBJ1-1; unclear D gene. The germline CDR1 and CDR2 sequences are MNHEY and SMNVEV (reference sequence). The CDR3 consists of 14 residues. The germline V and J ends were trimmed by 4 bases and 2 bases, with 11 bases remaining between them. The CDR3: CASSSRNSNTEAFF. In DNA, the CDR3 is TGTGCCAGCAGTTCAAGAAACTCTAACACTGAAGCTTTCTTT.

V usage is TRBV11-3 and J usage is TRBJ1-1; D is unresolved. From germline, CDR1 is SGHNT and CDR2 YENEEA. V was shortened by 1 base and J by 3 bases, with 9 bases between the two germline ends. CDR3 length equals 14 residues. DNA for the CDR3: TGTGCCAGCAGCTTAGTCGCAGCGGACACTGAAGCTTTCTTT. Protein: CASSLVAADTEAFF. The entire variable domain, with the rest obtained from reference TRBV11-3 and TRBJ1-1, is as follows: EAGVVQSPRYKIIEKKQPVAFWCNPISGHNTLYWYLQNLGQGPELLIRYENEEAVDDSQLPKDRFSAERLKGVDSTLKIQPAELGDSAVYLCASSLVAADTEAFFGQGTRLTVV.

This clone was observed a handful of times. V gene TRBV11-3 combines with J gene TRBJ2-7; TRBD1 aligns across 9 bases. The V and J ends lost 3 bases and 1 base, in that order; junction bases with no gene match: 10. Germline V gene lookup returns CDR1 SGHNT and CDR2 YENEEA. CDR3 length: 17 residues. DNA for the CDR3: TGTGCCAGCAGCTTCGGTCTTAGGGGGACAGGGTCCTACGAGCAGTACTTC. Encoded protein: CASSFGLRGTGSYEQYF.